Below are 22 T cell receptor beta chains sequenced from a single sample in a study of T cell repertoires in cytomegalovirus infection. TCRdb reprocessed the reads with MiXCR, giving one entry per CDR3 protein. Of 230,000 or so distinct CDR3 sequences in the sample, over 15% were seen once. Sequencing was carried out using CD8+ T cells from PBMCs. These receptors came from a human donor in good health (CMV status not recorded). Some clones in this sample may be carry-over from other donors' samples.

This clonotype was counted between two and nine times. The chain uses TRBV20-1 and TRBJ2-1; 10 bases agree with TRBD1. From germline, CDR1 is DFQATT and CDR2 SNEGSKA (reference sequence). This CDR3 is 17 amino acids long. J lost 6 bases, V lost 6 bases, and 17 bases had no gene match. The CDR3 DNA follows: TGCAGTGCCAAATTACGCCTGAGGGGACAGGGGTCCAATGAGCAGTTCTTC. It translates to CSAKLRLRGQGSNEQFF.

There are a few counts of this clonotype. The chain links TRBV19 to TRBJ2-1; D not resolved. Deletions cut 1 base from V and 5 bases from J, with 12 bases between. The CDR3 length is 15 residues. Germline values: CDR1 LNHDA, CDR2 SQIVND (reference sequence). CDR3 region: CASSIGVLANNEQFF. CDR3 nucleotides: TGTGCCAGTAGTATAGGAGTCTTGGCAAACAATGAGCAGTTCTTC.

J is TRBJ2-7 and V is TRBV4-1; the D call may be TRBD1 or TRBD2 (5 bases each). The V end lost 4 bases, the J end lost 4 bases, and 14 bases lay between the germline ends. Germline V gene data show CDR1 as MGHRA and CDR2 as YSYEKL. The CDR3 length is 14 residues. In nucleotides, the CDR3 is TGCGCCAGCAGCCCTCAGGAGGACACATACGAGCAGTACTTC. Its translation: CASSPQEDTYEQYF.

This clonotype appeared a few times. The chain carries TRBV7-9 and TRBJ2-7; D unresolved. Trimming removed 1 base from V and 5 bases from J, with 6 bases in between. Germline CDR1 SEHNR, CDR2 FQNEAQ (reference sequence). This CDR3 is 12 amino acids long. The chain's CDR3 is CASSLVHDEQYF. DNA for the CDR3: TGTGCCAGCAGCTTAGTGCACGACGAGCAGTACTTC.

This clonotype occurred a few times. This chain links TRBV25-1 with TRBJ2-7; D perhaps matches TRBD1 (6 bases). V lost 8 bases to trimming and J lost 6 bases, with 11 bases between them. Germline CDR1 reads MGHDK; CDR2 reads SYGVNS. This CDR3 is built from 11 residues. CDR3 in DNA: TGTGCCAGCCTATCGGACAGCGAGCAGTACTTC. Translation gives CASLSDSEQYF.

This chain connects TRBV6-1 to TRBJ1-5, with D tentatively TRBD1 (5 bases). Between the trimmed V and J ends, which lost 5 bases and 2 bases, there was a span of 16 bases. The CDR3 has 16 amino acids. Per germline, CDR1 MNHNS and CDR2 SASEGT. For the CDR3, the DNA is TGTGCCAGCAGTTTCCTGGGGGGTTTGGGCAATCAGCCCCAGCATTTT. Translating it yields CASSFLGGLGNQPQHF.

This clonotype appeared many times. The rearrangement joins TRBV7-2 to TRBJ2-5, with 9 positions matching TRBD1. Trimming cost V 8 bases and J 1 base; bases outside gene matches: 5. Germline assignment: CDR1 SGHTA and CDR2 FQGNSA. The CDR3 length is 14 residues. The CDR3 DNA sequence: TGTGCCAGCCGGGACAGGGCGACCCAAGAGACCCAGTACTTC. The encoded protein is CASRDRATQETQYF.

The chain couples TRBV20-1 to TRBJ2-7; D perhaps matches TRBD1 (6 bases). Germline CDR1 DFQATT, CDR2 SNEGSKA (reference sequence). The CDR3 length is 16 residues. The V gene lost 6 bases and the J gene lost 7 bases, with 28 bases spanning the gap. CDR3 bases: TGCAGTGCGGACAATGTCGACAGCCCCCTAAGGGGGGAGCAGTACTTC. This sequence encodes CSADNVDSPLRGEQYF.

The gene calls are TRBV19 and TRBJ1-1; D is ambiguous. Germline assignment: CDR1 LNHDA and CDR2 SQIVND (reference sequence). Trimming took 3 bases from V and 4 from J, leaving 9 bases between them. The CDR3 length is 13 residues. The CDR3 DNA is TGTGCCAGTAGTATCGTCGGCAGCACTGAAGCTTTCTTT. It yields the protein CASSIVGSTEAFF.

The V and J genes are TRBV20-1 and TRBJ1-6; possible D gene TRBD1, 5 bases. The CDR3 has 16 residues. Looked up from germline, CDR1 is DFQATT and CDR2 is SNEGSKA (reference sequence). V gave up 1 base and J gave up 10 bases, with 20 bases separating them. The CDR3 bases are TGCAGTGCTAGAGCCCAACCGGGAGGGGTAGGGTCACCCCTCCACTTT. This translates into CSARAQPGGVGSPLHF.

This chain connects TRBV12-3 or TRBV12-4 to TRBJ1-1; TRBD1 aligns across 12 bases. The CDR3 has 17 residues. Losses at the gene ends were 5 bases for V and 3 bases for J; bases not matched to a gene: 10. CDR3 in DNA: TGTGCCAGCAGTGGGGACAGGGGGCGTTTTCTAGACACTGAAGCTTTCTTT. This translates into CASSGDRGRFLDTEAFF.

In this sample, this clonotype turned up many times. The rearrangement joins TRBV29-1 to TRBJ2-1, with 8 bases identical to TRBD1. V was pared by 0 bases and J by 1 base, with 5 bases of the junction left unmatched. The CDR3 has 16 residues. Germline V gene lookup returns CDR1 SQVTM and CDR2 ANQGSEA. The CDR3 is CSVEDRTGWSYNEQFF. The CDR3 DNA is TGCAGCGTTGAAGATCGGACAGGGTGGTCCTACAATGAGCAGTTCTTC.

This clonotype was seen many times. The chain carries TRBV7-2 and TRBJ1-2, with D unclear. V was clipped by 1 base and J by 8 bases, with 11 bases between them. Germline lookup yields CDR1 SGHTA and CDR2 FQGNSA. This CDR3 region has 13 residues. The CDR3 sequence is CASSLGRISGYTF. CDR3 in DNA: TGTGCCAGCAGCTTAGGACGAATCAGCGGCTACACCTTC. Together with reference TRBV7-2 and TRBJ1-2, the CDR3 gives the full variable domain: GAGVSQSPSNKVTEKGKDVELRCDPISGHTALYWYRQSLGQGLEFLIYFQGNSAPDKSGLPSDRFSAERTGGSVSTLTIQRTQQEDSAVYLCASSLGRISGYTFGSGTRLTVV.

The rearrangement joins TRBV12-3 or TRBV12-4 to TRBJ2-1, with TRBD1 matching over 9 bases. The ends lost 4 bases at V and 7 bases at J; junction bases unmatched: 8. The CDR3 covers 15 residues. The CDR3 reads CASSSTGQGYNEQFF. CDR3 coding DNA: TGTGCCAGCAGTTCCACAGGACAGGGGTATAATGAGCAGTTCTTC.

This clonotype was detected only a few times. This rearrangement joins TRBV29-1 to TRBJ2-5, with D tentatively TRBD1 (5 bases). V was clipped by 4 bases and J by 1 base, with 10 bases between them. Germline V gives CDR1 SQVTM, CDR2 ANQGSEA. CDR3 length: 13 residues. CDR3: CSVGGQSQETQYF. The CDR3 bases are TGCAGCGTTGGTGGACAAAGCCAAGAGACCCAGTACTTC.

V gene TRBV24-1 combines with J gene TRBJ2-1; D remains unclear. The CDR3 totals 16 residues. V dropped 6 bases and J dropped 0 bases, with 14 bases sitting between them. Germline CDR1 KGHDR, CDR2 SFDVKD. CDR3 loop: CATSPSIWSSYNEQFF. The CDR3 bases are TGTGCCACCAGTCCTTCAATTTGGAGCTCCTACAATGAGCAGTTCTTC.

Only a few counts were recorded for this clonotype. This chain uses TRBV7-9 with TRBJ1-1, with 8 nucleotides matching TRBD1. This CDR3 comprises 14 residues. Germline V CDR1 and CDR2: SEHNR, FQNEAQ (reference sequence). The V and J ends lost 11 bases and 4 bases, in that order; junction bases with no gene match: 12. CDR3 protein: CAGKTGGYGTEAFF. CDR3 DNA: TGTGCCGGCAAAACAGGGGGTTACGGCACTGAAGCTTTCTTT.

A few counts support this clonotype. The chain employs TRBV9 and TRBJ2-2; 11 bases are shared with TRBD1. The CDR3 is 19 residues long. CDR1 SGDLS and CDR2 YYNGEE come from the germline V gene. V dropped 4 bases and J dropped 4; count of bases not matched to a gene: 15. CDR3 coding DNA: TGTGCCAGCAGCCTCCGTCCCGGGACAGGGGGAGGGAGCACCGGGGAGCTGTTTTTT. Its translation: CASSLRPGTGGGSTGELFF.

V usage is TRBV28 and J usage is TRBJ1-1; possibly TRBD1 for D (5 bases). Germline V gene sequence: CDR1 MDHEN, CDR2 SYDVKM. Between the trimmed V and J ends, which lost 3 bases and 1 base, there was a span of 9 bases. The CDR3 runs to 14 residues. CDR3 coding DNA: TGTGCCAGCAGTTTGAACAGGCCGAACACTGAAGCTTTCTTT. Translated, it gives CASSLNRPNTEAFF.

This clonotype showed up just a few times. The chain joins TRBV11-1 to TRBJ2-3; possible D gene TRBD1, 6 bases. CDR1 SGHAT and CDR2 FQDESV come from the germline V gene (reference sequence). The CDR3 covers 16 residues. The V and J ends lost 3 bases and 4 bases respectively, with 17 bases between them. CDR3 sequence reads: CASSFLRGGVSDTQYF. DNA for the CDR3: TGTGCCAGCAGCTTTTTGAGAGGGGGTGTGTCAGATACGCAGTATTTT.

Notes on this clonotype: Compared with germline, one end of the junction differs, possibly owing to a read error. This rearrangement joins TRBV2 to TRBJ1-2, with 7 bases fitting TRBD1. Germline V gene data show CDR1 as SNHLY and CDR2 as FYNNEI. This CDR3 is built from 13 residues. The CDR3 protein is CAGSAGDRAGYTF. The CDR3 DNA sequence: TGTGCCGGCAGTGCTGGCGACAGGGCCGGCTACACCTTC.

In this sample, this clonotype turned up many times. The CDR3 protein is CASRLAAGEPDTQYF. CDR3 coding DNA: TGTGCCAGCAGACTCGCTGCGGGGGAACCAGATACGCAGTATTTT. The rearrangement links TRBV11-3 to TRBJ2-3; 7 nucleotides align to TRBD2. Germline V CDR1 and CDR2: SGHNT, YENEEA. Trimming at V came to 6 bases and at J to 4 bases, leaving 10 bases not matched to a gene. This CDR3 has 15 residues.